The entry that follows covers one T cell receptor beta chain sequence. Its antigen remains unknown. This entry belongs to a study of CD8 T cells in ankylosing spondylitis. Study conclusions and caveats: Blood from ankylosing spondylitis patients appeared to carry a characteristic roughly eight-variant TCR beta motif.

TCRdb reanalysed the 5' RACE reads using MiXCR and keeps one entry per CDR3 protein. Of over 25,000 distinct CDR3 sequences listed, about 14% are singletons. Sequencing used blood. The origin of this receptor is a male donor with ankylosing spondylitis or in good health (not recorded which).

The CDR3 region is CASSLGQGQTEAFF. For the CDR3, the DNA is TGTGCCAGCAGCTTAGGACAGGGACAAACTGAAGCTTTCTTT. The chain combines TRBV7-9 with TRBJ1-1; TRBD1 matches at 7 bases. This CDR3 is 14 amino acids long. The V and J ends lost 1 base and 5 bases, in that order; junction bases with no gene match: 4. CDR1 SEHNR and CDR2 FQNEAQ come from the germline V gene (reference sequence).